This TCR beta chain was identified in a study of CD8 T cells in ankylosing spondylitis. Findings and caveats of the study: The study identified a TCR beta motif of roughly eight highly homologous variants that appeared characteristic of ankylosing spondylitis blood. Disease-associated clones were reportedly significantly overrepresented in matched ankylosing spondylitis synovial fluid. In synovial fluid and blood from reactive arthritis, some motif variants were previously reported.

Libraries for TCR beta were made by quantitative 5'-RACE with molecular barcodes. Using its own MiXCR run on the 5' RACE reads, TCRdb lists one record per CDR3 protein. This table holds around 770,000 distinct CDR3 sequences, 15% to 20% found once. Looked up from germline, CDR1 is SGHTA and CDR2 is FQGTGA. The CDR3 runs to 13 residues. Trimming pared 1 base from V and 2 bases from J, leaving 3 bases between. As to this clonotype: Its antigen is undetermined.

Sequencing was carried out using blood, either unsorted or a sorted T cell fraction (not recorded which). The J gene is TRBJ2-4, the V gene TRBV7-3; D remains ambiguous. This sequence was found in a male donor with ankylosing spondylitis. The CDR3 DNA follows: TGTGCCAGCAGCTTAAGGACCAAAAACATTCAGTACTTC. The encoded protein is CASSLRTKNIQYF.